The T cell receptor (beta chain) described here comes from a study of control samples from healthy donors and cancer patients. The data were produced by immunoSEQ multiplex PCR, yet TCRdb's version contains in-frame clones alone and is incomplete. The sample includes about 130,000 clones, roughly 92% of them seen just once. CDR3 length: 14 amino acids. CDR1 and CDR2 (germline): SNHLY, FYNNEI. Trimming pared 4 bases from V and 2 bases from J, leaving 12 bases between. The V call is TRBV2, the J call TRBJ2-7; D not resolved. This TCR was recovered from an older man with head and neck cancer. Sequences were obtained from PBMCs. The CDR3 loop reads CASSVAPGPYEQYF. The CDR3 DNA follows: TGTGCCAGCAGTGTGGCGCCAGGACCCTACGAGCAGTACTTC.